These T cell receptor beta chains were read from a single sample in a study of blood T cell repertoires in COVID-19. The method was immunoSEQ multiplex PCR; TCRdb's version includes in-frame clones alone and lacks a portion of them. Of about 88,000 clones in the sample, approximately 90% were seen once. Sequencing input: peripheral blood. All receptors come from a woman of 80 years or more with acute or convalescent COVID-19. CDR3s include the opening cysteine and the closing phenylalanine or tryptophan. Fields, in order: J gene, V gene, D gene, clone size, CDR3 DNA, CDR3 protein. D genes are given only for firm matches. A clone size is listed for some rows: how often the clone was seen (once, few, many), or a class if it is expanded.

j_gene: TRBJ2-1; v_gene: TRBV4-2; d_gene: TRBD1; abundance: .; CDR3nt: TGTGCCAGCAGCCAAGCTTTCGGGACAGCTTACAATGAGCAGTTCTTC; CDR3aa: CASSQAFGTAYNEQFF
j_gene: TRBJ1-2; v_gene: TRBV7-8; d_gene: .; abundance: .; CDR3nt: TGTGCCAGCAGCTTAGACGGCAGGGACTCTCACTTTAACTATGGCTACACCTTC; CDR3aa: CASSLDGRDSHFNYGYTF
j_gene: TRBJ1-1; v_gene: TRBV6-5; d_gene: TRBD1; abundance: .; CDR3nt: TGTGCCAGCAGTTCCGACAGGGGAGGACCTGAAGCTTTCTTT; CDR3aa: CASSSDRGGPEAFF
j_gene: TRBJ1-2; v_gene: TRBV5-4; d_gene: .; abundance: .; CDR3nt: TGTGCCAGCAGCTTGGCGACAGGCCGCTATGGCTACACCTTC; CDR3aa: CASSLATGRYGYTF
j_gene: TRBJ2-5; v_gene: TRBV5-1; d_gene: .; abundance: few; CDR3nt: TGCGCCAGCAGCTTCTTCGGAGAGACCCAGTACTTC; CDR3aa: CASSFFGETQYF
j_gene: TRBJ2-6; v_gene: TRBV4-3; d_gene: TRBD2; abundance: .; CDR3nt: TGCGCCAGCAGCCAACTAGCGGCGGCCTCTGGGGCCAACGTCCTGACTTTC; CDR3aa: CASSQLAAASGANVLTF
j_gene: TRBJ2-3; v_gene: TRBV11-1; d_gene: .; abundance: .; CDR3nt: TGTGCCAGCAGCTTGCTATTCTCGGGGAACGGAGATACGCAGTATTTT; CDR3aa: CASSLLFSGNGDTQYF
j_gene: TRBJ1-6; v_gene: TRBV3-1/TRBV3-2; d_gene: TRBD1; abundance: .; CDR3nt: TGTGCCAGCAGCCAAGCGAGGATCGCAGGGGGCCTCTCACCCCTCCACTTT; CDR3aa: CASSQARIAGGLSPLHF
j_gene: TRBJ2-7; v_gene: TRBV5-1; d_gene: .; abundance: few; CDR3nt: TGCGCCAGCAGCCGCACCTTAACAGGGTACGAGCAGTACTTC; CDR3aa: CASSRTLTGYEQYF
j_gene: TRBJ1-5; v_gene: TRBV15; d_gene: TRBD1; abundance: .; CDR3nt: TGTGCCACCAGCAGAGAAACCGGGACAGTTTTTCACAGGCCCCAGCATTTT; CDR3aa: CATSRETGTVFHRPQHF
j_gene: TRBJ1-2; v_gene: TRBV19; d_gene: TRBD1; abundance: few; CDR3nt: TGTGCCAGTAGTTCGATACCGGGACAGGGAAAAAATGGCTACACCTTC; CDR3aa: CASSSIPGQGKNGYTF
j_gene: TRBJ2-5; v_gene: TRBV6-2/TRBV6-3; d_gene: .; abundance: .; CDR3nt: TGTGCCAGCAGTACGTTACGAGGGCGTAAAGAGACCCAGTACTTC; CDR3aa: CASSTLRGRKETQYF
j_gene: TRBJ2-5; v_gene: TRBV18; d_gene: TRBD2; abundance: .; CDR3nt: TGTGCCAGCTCCCTCCTAAGCGGGAGGCCACAAGAGACCCAGTACTTC; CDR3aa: CASSLLSGRPQETQYF
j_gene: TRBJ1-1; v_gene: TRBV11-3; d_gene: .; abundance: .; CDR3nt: TGTGCCAGCAGCTTAGATCGGACTAACACTGAAGCTTTCTTT; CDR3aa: CASSLDRTNTEAFF
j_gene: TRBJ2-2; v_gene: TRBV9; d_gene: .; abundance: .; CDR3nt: TGTGCCAGCAGCCCGGCGAACGGGTACGGGGAGCTGTTTTTT; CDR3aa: CASSPANGYGELFF
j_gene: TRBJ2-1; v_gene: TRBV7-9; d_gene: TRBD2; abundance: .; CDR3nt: TGTGCCAGCAGCCAGGCGATAGGAGCGGGGAATGAGCAGTTCTTC; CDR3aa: CASSQAIGAGNEQFF
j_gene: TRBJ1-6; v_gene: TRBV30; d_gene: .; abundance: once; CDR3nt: TGTGCCTGGAGTGGTATTTATAATTCACCCCTCCACTTT; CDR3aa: CAWSGIYNSPLHF
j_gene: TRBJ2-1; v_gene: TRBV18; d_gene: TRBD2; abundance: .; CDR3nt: TGTGCCAGCTTATCCCTAGCGGGAGGGTCCGCACTTGGTGAGCAGTTCTTC; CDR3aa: CASLSLAGGSALGEQFF
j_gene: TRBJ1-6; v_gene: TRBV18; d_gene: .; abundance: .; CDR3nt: TGTGCCAGCTCACCAGGAGGGGGGGATTCACCCCTCCACTTT; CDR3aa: CASSPGGGDSPLHF
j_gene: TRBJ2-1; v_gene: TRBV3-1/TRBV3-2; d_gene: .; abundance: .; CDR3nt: TGTGCCAGCAGCCAGGTTGCTAACTCCTACAATGAGCAGTTCTTC; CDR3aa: CASSQVANSYNEQFF
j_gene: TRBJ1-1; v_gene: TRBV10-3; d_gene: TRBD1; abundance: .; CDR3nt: TGTGCCATCAGGGGGACAGTCGACACTGAAGCTTTCTTT; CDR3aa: CAIRGTVDTEAFF
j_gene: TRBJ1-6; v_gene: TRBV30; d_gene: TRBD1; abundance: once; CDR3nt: TGTGCCTCGAACAGGGGGCCAAATTCACCCCTCCACTTT; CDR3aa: CASNRGPNSPLHF
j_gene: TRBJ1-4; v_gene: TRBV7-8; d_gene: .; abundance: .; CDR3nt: TGTGCCAGCACCCGCCACGGAGGCGAAAAACTGTTTTTT; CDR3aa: CASTRHGGEKLFF
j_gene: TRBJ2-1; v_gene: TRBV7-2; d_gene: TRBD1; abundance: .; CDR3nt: TGTGCCAGCAGCCAACCGACAGGGGGCTACCAGAAGGCCTACAATGAGCAGTTCTTC; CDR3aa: CASSQPTGGYQKAYNEQFF
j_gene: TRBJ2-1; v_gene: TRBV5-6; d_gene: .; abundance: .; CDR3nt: TGTGCCAGCAGCCCTAGATGGAACAATGAGCAGTTCTTC; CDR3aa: CASSPRWNNEQFF
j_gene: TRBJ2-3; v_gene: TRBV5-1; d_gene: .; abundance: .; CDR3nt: TGCGCCAGCAGCTTGGGAGTACAGAGAAGCACAGATACGCAGTATTTT; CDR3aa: CASSLGVQRSTDTQYF
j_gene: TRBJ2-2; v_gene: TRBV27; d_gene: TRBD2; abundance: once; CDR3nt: TGTGCCAGCAGCCAAGCGGGGGGGCCGGGCACCGGGGAGCTGTTTTTT; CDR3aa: CASSQAGGPGTGELFF
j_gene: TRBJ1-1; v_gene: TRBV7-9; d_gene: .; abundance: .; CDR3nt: TGTGCCAGCAGCGTTCAAACAGGCACTGAAGCTTTCTTT; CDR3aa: CASSVQTGTEAFF
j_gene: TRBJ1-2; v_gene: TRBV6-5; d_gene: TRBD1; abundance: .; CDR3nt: TGTGCCAGCAGTTACACGGGACAGGGCGGAGGCTACACCTTC; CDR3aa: CASSYTGQGGGYTF
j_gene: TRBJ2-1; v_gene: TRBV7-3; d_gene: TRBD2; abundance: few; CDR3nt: TGTGCCAGCAGCTTAAGTCTAGCGGCCAATGAGCAGTTCTTC; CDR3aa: CASSLSLAANEQFF
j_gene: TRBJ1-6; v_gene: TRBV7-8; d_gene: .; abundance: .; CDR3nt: TGTGCCAGCAGCCGGGGCCCGCCACCCCTCCACTTT; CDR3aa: CASSRGPPPLHF
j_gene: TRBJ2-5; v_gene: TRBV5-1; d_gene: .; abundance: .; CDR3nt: TGCGCCAGCAGCTTGGATGGGGGGATAGGAGAGACCCAGTACTTC; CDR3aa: CASSLDGGIGETQYF
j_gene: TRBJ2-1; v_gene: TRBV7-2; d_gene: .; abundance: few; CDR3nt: TGTGCCAGCAGCTTAGGCGGGTACTACAATGAGCAGTTCTTC; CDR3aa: CASSLGGYYNEQFF
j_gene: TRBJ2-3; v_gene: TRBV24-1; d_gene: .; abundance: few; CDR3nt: TGTGCCACCAGTGATACAGGGCAAGGAGGCACAGATACGCAGTATTTT; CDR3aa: CATSDTGQGGTDTQYF
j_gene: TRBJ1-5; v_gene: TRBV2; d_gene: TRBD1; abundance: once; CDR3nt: TGTGCCAGCAGTGAAGCAGCCAGGGGGATAAATCAGCCCCAGCATTTT; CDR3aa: CASSEAARGINQPQHF
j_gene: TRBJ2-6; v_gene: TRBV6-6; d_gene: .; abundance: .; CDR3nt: TGTGCCAGCAGTCCCTTACCCGGGACTCGGATCGGGTCCAACGTCCTGACTTTC; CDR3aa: CASSPLPGTRIGSNVLTF
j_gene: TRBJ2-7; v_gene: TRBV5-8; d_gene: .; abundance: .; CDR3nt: TGTGCCAGCAGCCTTCTTCCGCCACCCGCCATCCGGGAGCAGTACTTC; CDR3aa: CASSLLPPPAIREQYF
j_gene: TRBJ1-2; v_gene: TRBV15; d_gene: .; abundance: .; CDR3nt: TGTGCCACCAGCAGAGACTTCAAAGGGGGGGAGATCACCTTC; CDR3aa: CATSRDFKGGEITF
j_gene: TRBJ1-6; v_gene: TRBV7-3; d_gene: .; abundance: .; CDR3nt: TGTGCCAGCAGAATCGACGGTGGGGCCTCACCCCTCCACTTT; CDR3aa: CASRIDGGASPLHF
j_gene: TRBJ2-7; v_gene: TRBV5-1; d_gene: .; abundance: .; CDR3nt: TGCGCCAGCAGCTCGGGTTTGGGTCTCCCTAGGAGGGAGCAGTACTTC; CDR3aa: CASSSGLGLPRREQYF
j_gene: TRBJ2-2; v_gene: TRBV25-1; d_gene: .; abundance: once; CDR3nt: TGTGCCAGCACCGGAGGGTCCGGGGAGCTGTTTTTT; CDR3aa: CASTGGSGELFF
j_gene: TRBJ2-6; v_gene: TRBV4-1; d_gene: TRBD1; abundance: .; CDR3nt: TGCGCCAGCAGCCAAAACCCTCCGAGTCCCGGGACAGCCACAGGGGCCAACGTCCTGACTTTC; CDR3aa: CASSQNPPSPGTATGANVLTF
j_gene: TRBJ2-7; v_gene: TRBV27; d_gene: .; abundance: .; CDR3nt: TGTGCCAGCAGTGGCAGGGGCCACTCCTACGAGCAGTACTTC; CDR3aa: CASSGRGHSYEQYF
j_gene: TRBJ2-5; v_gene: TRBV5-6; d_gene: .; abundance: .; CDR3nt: TGTGCCAGCAGCTTCCGGATGACCGGCGGCGAGACCCAGTACTTC; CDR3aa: CASSFRMTGGETQYF
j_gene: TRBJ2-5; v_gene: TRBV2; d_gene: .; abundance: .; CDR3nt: TGTGCCAGCAGACCCAAGGGGGACGCACAAGAGACCCAGTACTTC; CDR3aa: CASRPKGDAQETQYF
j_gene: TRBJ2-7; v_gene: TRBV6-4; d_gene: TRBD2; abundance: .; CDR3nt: TGTGCCAGCAGTCCGGCTAGCGGGAGCTACGAGCAGTACTTC; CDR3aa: CASSPASGSYEQYF
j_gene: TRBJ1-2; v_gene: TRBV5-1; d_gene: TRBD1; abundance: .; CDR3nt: TGCGCCAGCAGCTTGAGTGTAAGGACAGGGGGCAACTATGGCTACACCTTC; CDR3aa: CASSLSVRTGGNYGYTF
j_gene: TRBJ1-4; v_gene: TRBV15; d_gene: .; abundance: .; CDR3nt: TGTGCCACCAGCGTTACGGGAGAAAAACTGTTTTTT; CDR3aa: CATSVTGEKLFF